The rows below give T cell receptor beta chains drawn from one sample of a study of beta chain features in type 1 diabetes. The data were produced by immunoSEQ multiplex PCR, yet TCRdb's version contains in-frame clones alone and is incomplete. Of hundreds of thousands of clones listed, around 15% are singletons. The sample taken for sequencing was naive CD4+ T cells from blood. The receptors stem from a man between 18 and 29 years old with type 1 diabetes. Both conserved end residues are part of each CDR3. The D gene is left open where the match is weak. Expanded clones are given a class, and other clones once, few, many or no size at all.

V: TRBV5-6
J: TRBJ2-1
size: NA
D: TRBD1
DNA: TGTGCCAGCAGAACAGGGGGAGGTGAGCAGTTCTTC
CDR3: CASRTGGGEQFF

V: TRBV5-4
J: TRBJ2-5
size: few
D: TRBD2
DNA: TGTGCCAGCAGCTCAATATATAGCGGGACGGGGCGGACCCAGTACTTC
CDR3: CASSSIYSGTGRTQYF

V: TRBV7-9
J: TRBJ2-1
size: NA
D: NA
DNA: TGTGCCGGCAGCTTATACCGCTACAATGAGCAGTTCTTC
CDR3: CAGSLYRYNEQFF

V: TRBV7-9
J: TRBJ2-4
size: NA
D: NA
DNA: TGTGCCAGCAGCCGTCGAGAAGCCAAAAACATTCAGTACTTC
CDR3: CASSRREAKNIQYF

V: TRBV12-5
J: TRBJ1-2
size: NA
D: NA
DNA: TGTGCTAGTGGTTTCTTCGGTACAGCAGTTAACTATGGCTACACCTTC
CDR3: CASGFFGTAVNYGYTF

V: TRBV6-1
J: TRBJ1-2
size: few
D: TRBD1
DNA: TGTGCCAGCAGCCCCGACAGGGGGGAAGGCTACACCTTC
CDR3: CASSPDRGEGYTF

V: TRBV9
J: TRBJ2-2
size: NA
D: TRBD2
DNA: TGTGCCAGCAGCGTAAGCGGGACTAGCGGGGGTACCGGGGAGCTGTTTTTT
CDR3: CASSVSGTSGGTGELFF

V: TRBV30
J: TRBJ1-5
size: few
D: NA
DNA: TGTGCCTGGAACTGGGAGGGTCAGCCCCAGCATTTT
CDR3: CAWNWEGQPQHF

V: TRBV27
J: TRBJ1-6
size: few
D: TRBD1
DNA: TGTGCCAGCAGTCCCGCCCTGGGACAGGGGGTACCCTATAATTCACCCCTCCACTTT
CDR3: CASSPALGQGVPYNSPLHF

V: TRBV5-1
J: TRBJ2-2
size: few
D: NA
DNA: TGCGCCAGCAGCATGAACACCGGGGAGCTGTTTTTT
CDR3: CASSMNTGELFF

V: TRBV19
J: TRBJ1-1
size: few
D: NA
DNA: TGTGCCAGTAGTTTTGACAGGAACACTGAAGCTTTCTTT
CDR3: CASSFDRNTEAFF

V: TRBV9
J: TRBJ2-5
size: NA
D: NA
DNA: TGTGCCAGCAGCGTAGGGTACAGGGAAGAGACCCAGTACTTC
CDR3: CASSVGYREETQYF

V: TRBV5-1
J: TRBJ2-5
size: few
D: NA
DNA: TGCGCCAGCAGCTTGGCCGGGGTCTTTAAAGGGACCCAGTACTTC
CDR3: CASSLAGVFKGTQYF

V: TRBV5-6
J: TRBJ2-6
size: NA
D: TRBD1
DNA: TGTGCCAGCACGCTCCACCGGGACAGAGTCTCTGGGGCCAACGTCCTGACTTTC
CDR3: CASTLHRDRVSGANVLTF

V: TRBV5-1
J: TRBJ2-7
size: few
D: NA
DNA: TGCGCCAGCAGCTTTTTCCCCAAAGTGGACTACGAGCAGTACTTC
CDR3: CASSFFPKVDYEQYF

V: TRBV14
J: TRBJ2-3
size: few
D: NA
DNA: TGTGCCAGCAGCCAAGTCCGGGGGTCCACAGATACGCAGTATTTT
CDR3: CASSQVRGSTDTQYF

V: TRBV6-6
J: TRBJ2-1
size: NA
D: TRBD2
DNA: TGTGCCAGCACCCGGGATAGCGGGGGGGCCTATGAGCAGTTCTTC
CDR3: CASTRDSGGAYEQFF

V: TRBV11-2
J: TRBJ2-3
size: few
D: NA
DNA: TGTGCCAGCAGCTTACTTATAGATACGCAGTATTTT
CDR3: CASSLLIDTQYF

V: TRBV5-1
J: TRBJ1-2
size: few
D: TRBD1
DNA: TGCGCCAGCAGCTTGGCCGGGACAGGCGCCCGTTATGGCTACACCTTC
CDR3: CASSLAGTGARYGYTF

V: TRBV18
J: TRBJ2-7
size: few
D: TRBD2
DNA: TGTGCCAGCTCACGTGGGACTAGCGAAACCTACGAGCAGTACTTC
CDR3: CASSRGTSETYEQYF

V: TRBV5-6
J: TRBJ2-1
size: few
D: TRBD1
DNA: TGTGCCAGCAGCTTATTGGACAGGGCTCACGGTGAGCAGTTCTTC
CDR3: CASSLLDRAHGEQFF

V: TRBV30
J: TRBJ1-1
size: few
D: NA
DNA: TGTGCCTGGAGTGTACAGGGAAGAACTGAAGCTTTCTTT
CDR3: CAWSVQGRTEAFF

V: TRBV9
J: TRBJ2-1
size: few
D: NA
DNA: TGTGCCAGCAGCCAAGAGCCCAGTGGGGAGCGATTCTTC
CDR3: CASSQEPSGERFF

V: TRBV7-8
J: TRBJ2-7
size: NA
D: NA
DNA: TGTGCCAGCAGCCCTTCCTACGAGCAGTACTTC
CDR3: CASSPSYEQYF

V: TRBV7-9
J: TRBJ2-5
size: few
D: NA
DNA: TGTGCCAGCAGCTTAGCCACGGGGACAGAGACCCAGTACTTC
CDR3: CASSLATGTETQYF

V: TRBV9
J: TRBJ2-3
size: NA
D: NA
DNA: TGTGCCAGCAGCGTAGGGGGACAATCGACAGATACGCAGTATTTT
CDR3: CASSVGGQSTDTQYF

V: TRBV10-3
J: TRBJ1-5
size: few
D: NA
DNA: TGTGCCATCAGTGAGTCGACGGGCGTCAATCAGCCCCAGCATTTT
CDR3: CAISESTGVNQPQHF

V: TRBV14
J: TRBJ2-3
size: NA
D: NA
DNA: TGTGCCAGCAGCCTCCCCCCCCACACGGGAAGGACAGATACGCAGTATTTT
CDR3: CASSLPPHTGRTDTQYF

V: TRBV6-1
J: TRBJ2-3
size: few
D: TRBD2
DNA: TGTGCCACGGAACGACTAGCGGGAGATGCAGATACGCAGTATTTT
CDR3: CATERLAGDADTQYF

V: TRBV9
J: TRBJ2-1
size: NA
D: TRBD2
DNA: TGTGCCAGCAGCGTAACCGGACTAGCGGGGGGAAACTACAATGAGCAGTTCTTC
CDR3: CASSVTGLAGGNYNEQFF

V: TRBV7-4
J: TRBJ2-3
size: few
D: NA
DNA: TGTGCCAGCAGCCCAGGGACCTCGAACACAGATACGCAGTATTTT
CDR3: CASSPGTSNTDTQYF

V: TRBV7-9
J: TRBJ1-1
size: NA
D: NA
DNA: TGTGCCAGCAGCTTAGAGGGGGAGGCTGAAGCTTTCTTT
CDR3: CASSLEGEAEAFF

V: TRBV10-3
J: TRBJ2-5
size: NA
D: TRBD2
DNA: TGTGCCATCAGTGGACCCCTGACTAGCCAGGAGACCCAGTACTTC
CDR3: CAISGPLTSQETQYF

V: TRBV4-3
J: TRBJ2-6
size: few
D: TRBD1
DNA: TGCGCCAGCAGCCAAAATCAACAGGGGGCTGGGGCCAACGTCCTGACTTTC
CDR3: CASSQNQQGAGANVLTF

V: TRBV29-1
J: TRBJ1-1
size: NA
D: NA
DNA: TGCAGCGTTTCCGGACGGGTTATGAACACTGAAGCTTTCTTT
CDR3: CSVSGRVMNTEAFF

V: TRBV5-1
J: TRBJ2-5
size: once
D: NA
DNA: TGCGCCAGCAGCTCTACGGAGACCCAGTACTTC
CDR3: CASSSTETQYF

V: TRBV25-1
J: TRBJ2-5
size: few
D: TRBD1
DNA: TGTGCCAGCAACTTGGCAGGGGGCGAGACCCAGTACTTC
CDR3: CASNLAGGETQYF

V: TRBV7-2
J: TRBJ2-1
size: NA
D: TRBD2
DNA: TGTGCCAGCAGCTCCTACCCGGGACTAGGCAATGAGCAGTTCTTC
CDR3: CASSSYPGLGNEQFF

V: TRBV9
J: TRBJ2-3
size: NA
D: NA
DNA: TGTGCCAGCAGTGGCGGGGCAGATACGCAGTATTTT
CDR3: CASSGGADTQYF

V: TRBV29-1
J: TRBJ2-7
size: NA
D: TRBD1
DNA: TGCAGCGTCGGGACAGGGGGAACCTACGAGCAGTACTTC
CDR3: CSVGTGGTYEQYF